The next 30 T cell receptor beta chains were all read from a single sample in a study of T cell responses to AZD1222 COVID-19 vaccine. TCRdb's table, derived via immunoSEQ multiplex PCR, lists solely in-frame clones and lacks some. The sample contains around 120,000 clones, roughly 90% of which appear only once. Source: peripheral blood, taken on day 0 of AZD1222 vaccination. These receptor sequences come from an adult in good health.

To note about this clone: It is unclear where the CDR3 begins or ends on the DNA, so no DNA is shown, and the CDR3 is as TCRdb lists it. The genes are TRBV9 and TRBJ1-2. Germline V gene sequence: CDR1 SGDLS, CDR2 YYNGEE. The CDR3 sequence runs 13 residues, both termini included. This CDR3 is CASSVGSGTLGTF.

This rearrangement joins TRBV6-5 to TRBJ1-1; TRBD1 might be the D (6 bases). CDR3 size: 13 residues. Germline CDR1 is MNHEY and CDR2 is SVGAGI. V was trimmed by 10 bases and J by 1 base, leaving 13 bases between them. CDR3 in DNA: TGTGCCACCGTCGGACAGCCGAACACTGAAGCTTTCTTT. It encodes CATVGQPNTEAFF.

As DNA, the CDR3 is TGTGCCAGCAGCTTGGAGGCAGGGAGCGTCGTTGGCCCGCAGTATTTT. Protein sequence: CASSLEAGSVVGPQYF. V usage is TRBV5-4 and J usage is TRBJ2-3, with D perhaps matching TRBD1 or TRBD2 (5 bases each). The CDR3 has 16 amino acids. The germline V and J ends were trimmed by 0 bases and 10 bases, with 21 bases remaining between them. The germline V gene has CDR1 SGHNT and CDR2 YYREEE (reference sequence).

V and J are TRBV6-4 and TRBJ1-2, with TRBD1 identical over 11 bases. The CDR3 runs to 15 residues. The V gene end was trimmed by 5 bases and the J gene end by 8 bases; junction bases not matched to a gene: 10. Germline assignment: CDR1 MRHNA and CDR2 SNTAGT. As DNA, the CDR3 is TGTGCCAGCAGTCCCGGGACAGGGGGAGCTGGCGGCTACACCTTC. As protein: CASSPGTGGAGGYTF.

This sequence joins TRBV13 and TRBJ1-2, with 8 nucleotides matching TRBD1. This CDR3 spans 17 amino acids. Germline CDR1 and CDR2: PRHDT and FYEKMQ (reference sequence). V lost 3 bases and J lost 0; bases outside the gene matches: 9. This chain's CDR3 is CASSFIRDRSSNYGYTF. As DNA, the CDR3 is TGTGCCAGCAGCTTCATCCGGGACAGGAGTTCTAACTATGGCTACACCTTC. Together with reference TRBV13 and TRBJ1-2, the CDR3 gives the full variable domain: AAGVIQSPRHLIKEKRETATLKCYPIPRHDTVYWYQQGPGQDPQFLISFYEKMQSDKGSIPDRFSAQQFSDYHSELNMSSLELGDSALYFCASSFIRDRSSNYGYTFGSGTRLTVV.

This clone was counted a single time. CDR3 residues: CASSPHRGVNQPQHF. DNA of the CDR3: TGCGCCAGCAGCCCGCACCGGGGGGTTAATCAGCCCCAGCATTTT. The V and J genes are TRBV4-1 and TRBJ1-5; D is perhaps TRBD1 (5 bases). In germline, CDR1 is MGHRA, CDR2 YSYEKL. The CDR3 is 15 residues long. V lost 4 bases and J 4 bases, leaving 14 bases between the germline ends.

The chain joins TRBV18 to TRBJ1-1; perhaps TRBD1 as D (6 bases). CDR3 length equals 15 residues. Germline-derived CDR1 and CDR2 are KGHSH and LQKENI. Trimming shortened V by 5 bases and J by 5 bases, and 18 bases separated the two germline ends. The CDR3 protein is CASSIRDKDGTEAFF. The CDR3 nucleotides read TGTGCCAGCTCAATCCGGGACAAAGATGGGACTGAAGCTTTCTTT.

This clone was counted between two and nine times. DNA for the CDR3: TGTGCCAGCAGTCGCGGGGGAGGGGAAAAACTGTTTTTT. Its translation is CASSRGGGEKLFF. V usage is TRBV7-2 and J usage is TRBJ1-4, with D perhaps TRBD1 (5 bases). Germline CDR1 SGHTA, CDR2 FQGNSA. This CDR3 has 13 residues. V shed 6 bases and J shed 8 bases, with 13 bases lying between them.

The genes are TRBV3-1 (or the pseudogene TRBV3-2) and TRBJ1-2, with D maybe TRBD1 (6 bases). The CDR3 contains 17 residues. Per the germline V gene, CDR1 is LGHDT and CDR2 is YNNKEL (reference sequence). V was shortened by 2 bases and J by 3 bases, with 19 bases between the two germline ends. The CDR3 protein is CASSQNIPGQNDYGYTF. CDR3 DNA sequence: TGTGCCAGCAGCCAAAACATCCCAGGACAGAACGACTATGGCTACACCTTC.

The chain couples TRBV7-2 to TRBJ2-1; a possible D gene is TRBD2 (6 bases). The CDR3 spans 15 residues. Germline CDR1 is SGHTA and CDR2 is FQGNSA. V lost 3 bases to trimming and J lost 5 bases, with 14 bases between them. In nucleotides, the CDR3 is TGTGCCAGCAGCTTCCGTGGGGGGTCGAACAATGAGCAGTTCTTC. Translating it yields CASSFRGGSNNEQFF.

This clone was seen a few times. The chain carries TRBV19 and TRBJ2-3; 9 bases are shared with TRBD2. CDR1 and CDR2 (germline): LNHDA, SQIVND (reference sequence). Unmatched junction bases numbered 7, after V lost 1 base and J lost 5 bases. This CDR3 contains 16 residues. The CDR3 loop is CASSIVGRGGLDTQYF. The CDR3 DNA sequence: TGTGCCAGTAGTATAGTAGGGCGGGGGGGTCTAGATACGCAGTATTTT. The full variable domain, completed using reference TRBV19 and TRBJ2-3, is DGGITQSPKYLFRKEGQNVTLSCEQNLNHDAMYWYRQDPGQGLRLIYYSQIVNDFQKGDIAEGYSVSREKKESFPLTVTSAQKNPTAFYLCASSIVGRGGLDTQYFGPGTRLTVL.

Concerning this clone itself: Additional DNA sequences in this sample encode the identical CDR3. The V call is TRBV6-2 or TRBV6-3, the J call TRBJ1-1; possible D gene TRBD1, 6 bases. The germline gives CDR1 MNHEY, CDR2 SVGEGT. The V gene lost 6 bases and the J gene lost 5 bases, with 7 bases spanning the gap. The CDR3 is 11 residues long. The CDR3 spells CASSQGTEAFF. CDR3 bases: TGTGCCAGCAGCCAGGGGACTGAAGCTTTCTTT.

The genes are TRBV6-5 and TRBJ1-6, with 10 bases lining up with TRBD1. V shed 2 bases, J shed 6 bases, and the junction held 4 bases outside the gene matches. Germline CDR1 reads MNHEY; CDR2 reads SVGAGI. This CDR3 has 16 amino acids. This CDR3 reads CASSYGQGEGNSPLHF. CDR3 bases: TGTGCCAGCAGTTACGGACAGGGGGAAGGTAATTCACCCCTCCACTTT.

This clone was seen once. The V call is TRBV5-8, the J call TRBJ2-3; D is possibly TRBD2 (5 bases). Germline V CDR1 and CDR2: SGHTS, YDEGEE. Between the trimmed V and J ends, which lost 6 bases and 4 bases, there was a span of 18 bases. The CDR3 runs 15 residues. CDR3 residues: CASTSSPQEADTQYF. The CDR3 DNA reads as TGTGCCAGCACCTCGTCCCCCCAGGAGGCAGATACGCAGTATTTT.

V gene TRBV5-1 combines with J gene TRBJ1-1; D call uncertain. The germline V and J ends were trimmed by 0 bases and 1 base, with 7 bases remaining between them. The CDR3 is 14 amino acids. Germline loops: CDR1 SGHRS, CDR2 YFSETQ. The CDR3 DNA reads TGCGCCAGCAGCTTGGGTTGGGGGAACACTGAAGCTTTCTTT. It translates to CASSLGWGNTEAFF. The complete variable domain, with remaining parts taken from reference TRBV5-1 and TRBJ1-1, reads KAGVTQTPRYLIKTRGQQVTLSCSPISGHRSVSWYQQTPGQGLQFLFEYFSETQRNKGNFPGRFSGRQFSNSRSEMNVSTLELGDSALYLCASSLGWGNTEAFFGQGTRLTVV.

This clone was seen just once. This chain uses TRBV7-9 with TRBJ2-5; D remains ambiguous. This CDR3 comprises 14 residues. Germline CDR1 reads SEHNR; CDR2 reads FQNEAQ (reference sequence). V lost 4 bases to trimming and J lost 1 base, with 10 bases between them. The CDR3 spells CASSSPQSQETQYF. DNA of the CDR3: TGTGCCAGCAGCTCCCCGCAATCCCAAGAGACCCAGTACTTC.

This chain joins TRBV27 and TRBJ1-5, with a tentative D call TRBD1 (5 bases). Germline V gene lookup returns CDR1 MNHEY and CDR2 SMNVEV (reference sequence). Trimming took 6 bases from V and 4 from J, leaving 13 bases between them. The CDR3 sequence is 14 residues long. This CDR3 is CASSGGTVNQPQHF. Written as DNA, the CDR3 is TGTGCCAGCAGCGGCGGGACGGTTAATCAGCCCCAGCATTTT.

The V call is TRBV5-4, the J call TRBJ1-1; no clear D. The length of the CDR3 is 16 residues. Trimming stripped 0 bases from V and 0 bases from J, with 12 bases between. CDR1 is SGHNT, CDR2 YYREEE, per germline (reference sequence). This CDR3 is CASSLVGVPMNTEAFF. CDR3 bases: TGTGCCAGCAGCTTGGTTGGGGTCCCTATGAACACTGAAGCTTTCTTT.

The chain recombines TRBV6-2 or TRBV6-3 with TRBJ2-7; a possible D gene is TRBD1 (6 bases). CDR1 is MNHEY and CDR2 is SVGEGT in the germline V gene. The V end was cut by 2 bases, the J end by 6 bases, with 11 bases between. The CDR3 consists of 13 residues. The CDR3 loop reads CASSYGGLIEQYF. In DNA form, the CDR3 reads TGTGCCAGCAGTTACGGGGGCCTAATCGAGCAGTACTTC.

The sample holds one count of this clone. The rearrangement links TRBV18 to TRBJ2-5; TRBD1 aligns across 9 bases. The length of the CDR3 is 14 residues. The V segment lost 9 bases and the J segment 2 bases; nucleotides outside the gene matches: 7. In germline, CDR1 is KGHSH, CDR2 LQKENI. The CDR3 loop is CASQGQGWQETQYF. For the CDR3, the DNA is TGTGCCAGTCAAGGACAGGGGTGGCAAGAGACCCAGTACTTC. Variable domain in full (rest from reference TRBV18 and TRBJ2-5): NAGVMQNPRHLVRRRGQEARLRCSPMKGHSHVYWYRQLPEEGLKFMVYLQKENIIDESGMPKERFSAEFPKEGPSILRIQQVVRGDSAAYFCASQGQGWQETQYFGPGTRLLVL.

The chain employs TRBV5-4 and TRBJ2-1; TRBD2 matches 10 bases. Germline CDR1 and CDR2: SGHNT and YYREEE (reference sequence). The J segment lost 4 bases and the V segment lost 4 bases, leaving 5 bases of the junction unmatched. CDR3 length: 15 residues. This CDR3 is CASSGSGGVYNEQFF. The CDR3 DNA reads as TGTGCCAGCAGCGGAAGCGGGGGGGTTTACAATGAGCAGTTCTTC.

V is TRBV4-2 and J is TRBJ2-3; 7 nucleotides align to TRBD1. The V and J ends lost 3 bases and 1 base, in that order; junction bases with no gene match: 16. This CDR3 spans 19 amino acids. The germline CDR1 and CDR2 sequences are LGHNA and YNFKEQ. This CDR3 reads CASSHEDRPGSGRTDTQYF. CDR3 in DNA: TGTGCCAGCAGCCACGAGGACAGGCCCGGTTCGGGACGCACAGATACGCAGTATTTT.

The chain couples TRBV7-8 to TRBJ1-4; TRBD1 matches at 8 bases. The trim removed 5 bases at V and 0 bases at J, leaving 5 bases unmatched. The CDR3 has 16 amino acids. Germline CDR1 SGHVS, CDR2 FQNEAQ. CDR3 DNA: TGTGCCAGCAGCCGTGGGACAGGCGCAACTAATGAAAAACTGTTTTTT. This codes for CASSRGTGATNEKLFF.

J is TRBJ1-4 and V is TRBV7-8; no definite D call. Trimming shortened V by 9 bases and J by 2 bases, and 19 bases separated the two germline ends. This CDR3 has 16 amino acids. The germline V gene encodes CDR1 SGHVS and CDR2 FQNEAQ. CDR3 amino acids: CASSPQRGLTNEKLFF. The CDR3 DNA is TGTGCCAGTAGCCCCCAGCGAGGGCTTACTAATGAAAAACTGTTTTTT.

V gene TRBV10-2 combines with J gene TRBJ2-4; 8 bases fit TRBD1. The CDR3 is 17 residues long. The germline V gene has CDR1 WSHSY and CDR2 SAAADI. Losses at the gene ends were 2 bases for V and 7 bases for J; bases not matched to a gene: 13. CDR3 loop: CASSEPTGQGPRNIQYF. CDR3 DNA: TGCGCCAGCAGTGAGCCAACAGGACAGGGCCCCCGGAACATTCAGTACTTC.

The chain employs TRBV12-3 or TRBV12-4 and TRBJ1-4; tentative D call: TRBD1 (6 bases). Between the trimmed V and J ends, which lost 8 bases and 5 bases, there was a span of 6 bases. This CDR3 is built from 11 residues. CDR3 in DNA: TGTGCCAGCGGACAGAATGAAAAACTGTTTTTT. Its protein product is CASGQNEKLFF.

This clone has just one count. This chain connects TRBV4-1 to TRBJ2-3; 7 bases align to TRBD2. The J segment lost 2 bases and the V segment lost 2 bases, leaving 4 bases of the junction unmatched. The V gene's germline CDR1 is MGHRA and CDR2 YSYEKL. The CDR3 extends over 15 amino acids. As DNA, the CDR3 is TGCGCCAGCAGCCAAATGAAGCGGGACACAGATACGCAGTATTTT. Translating it yields CASSQMKRDTDTQYF.

This chain connects TRBV27 to TRBJ2-2; 10 bases map to TRBD2. The CDR3 spans 16 residues. The germline V gene has CDR1 MNHEY and CDR2 SMNVEV (reference sequence). The J segment lost 5 bases and the V segment lost 4 bases, leaving 7 bases of the junction unmatched. The CDR3 protein is CASSSLAGEGTGELFF. CDR3 coding DNA: TGTGCCAGCAGTTCCCTAGCGGGGGAGGGGACCGGGGAGCTGTTTTTT.

The chain employs TRBV6-6 and TRBJ1-6; D unclear. CDR1 and CDR2 (germline): MNHNY, SVGAGI (reference sequence). The CDR3 is 14 residues long. Between the trimmed V and J ends, which lost 2 bases and 10 bases, there was a span of 12 bases. The CDR3 loop is CASSYKGSGSPLHF. The CDR3 DNA sequence: TGTGCCAGCAGTTACAAAGGGAGCGGATCACCCCTCCACTTT.

The chain couples TRBV3-1 (or the pseudogene TRBV3-2) to TRBJ2-7; D ambiguous. V was shortened by 3 bases and J by 2 bases, with 5 bases between the two germline ends. CDR1 LGHDT and CDR2 YNNKEL come from the germline V gene (reference sequence). This CDR3 has 12 amino acids. This CDR3 is CASSQDPYEQYF. CDR3 DNA: TGTGCCAGCAGCCAGGACCCCTACGAGCAGTACTTC.